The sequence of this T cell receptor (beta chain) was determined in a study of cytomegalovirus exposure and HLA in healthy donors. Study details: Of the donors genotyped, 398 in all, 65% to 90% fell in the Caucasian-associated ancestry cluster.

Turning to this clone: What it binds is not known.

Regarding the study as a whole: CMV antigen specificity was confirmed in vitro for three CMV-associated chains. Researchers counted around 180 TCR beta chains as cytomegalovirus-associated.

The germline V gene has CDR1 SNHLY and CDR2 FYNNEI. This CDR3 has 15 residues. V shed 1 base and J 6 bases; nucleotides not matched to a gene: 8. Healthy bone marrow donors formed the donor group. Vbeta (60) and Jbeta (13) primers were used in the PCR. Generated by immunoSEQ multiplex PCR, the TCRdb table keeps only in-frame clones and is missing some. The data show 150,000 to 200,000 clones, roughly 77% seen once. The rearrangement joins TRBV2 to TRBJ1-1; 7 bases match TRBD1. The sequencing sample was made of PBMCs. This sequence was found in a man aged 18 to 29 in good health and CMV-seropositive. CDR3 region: CASSEGAGGVAEAFF. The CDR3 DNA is TGTGCCAGCAGTGAAGGGGCAGGGGGAGTCGCTGAAGCTTTCTTT.